The T cell receptor beta chain described here comes from a study of blood T cell repertoires in COVID-19. Study-level information: Specimens from acute and convalescent COVID-19 originated in the United States, Italy and Spain. Nucleic acid was either cDNA or gDNA, and it came from T cells, B-cell-depleted T cells, or PBMCs.

The CDR3 extends over 14 amino acids. Germline trimming cut 8 bases from V and 6 bases from J; bases unmatched to any gene: 1. Germline CDR1 and CDR2: MDHEN and SYDVKM. In terms of age and location, participants ranged from about 18 to 89 years and lived in fewer than 30 US areas. All recovered Cohort 3 donors got two negative PCRs, got clearance, or saw symptom resolution. Repertoires were generated with immunoSEQ multiplex PCR, while TCRdb's copy carries only in-frame clones and drops some. This sample yields a few hundred thousand clones, of which approximately 83% are seen a single time; 1.5% to 2% belongs to the top ten. A few counts support this clone.

V usage is TRBV28 and J usage is TRBJ2-1, with 16 bases fitting TRBD2. Input material: PBMCs or T cells enriched from blood (not recorded which). This TCR was recovered from a woman between 50 and 59 years old who had recovered from COVID-19. CDR3 region: CASGTSGRANEQFF. CDR3 nucleotide sequence: TGTGCCAGCGGGACTAGCGGGAGGGCCAATGAGCAGTTCTTC.